This is a list of T cell receptor beta chains from one sample in a study of blood T cell repertoires in COVID-19. The data were produced by immunoSEQ multiplex PCR, yet TCRdb's version contains in-frame clones alone and is incomplete. In the table there are 150,000 to 200,000 clones, more than 85% of which are singletons. The sample was PBMCs or T cells enriched from blood (not recorded which). These receptor sequences come from a woman between 40 and 50 years old in a cohort exposed to, infected with or recovered from COVID-19 (not recorded which). The CDR3 runs from the conserved cysteine through the conserved F or W. The D gene is left open where the match is weak. Part of the rows lack a size; the others show once, few, many or a class for expanded clones.

size: once; V: TRBV5-6; D: NA; J: TRBJ1-1; CDR3: CASQVGTRQAFF; DNA: TGTGCCAGCCAAGTGGGGACAAGACAAGCTTTCTTT
size: NA; V: TRBV21-1; D: NA; J: TRBJ1-6; CDR3: CASSRHPGNSPLHF; DNA: TGTGCCAGCAGCAGACACCCGGGGAATTCACCCCTCCACTTT
size: NA; V: TRBV12-3/TRBV12-4; D: NA; J: TRBJ2-7; CDR3: CASSLEVYEQYF; DNA: TGTGCCAGCAGTTTGGAGGTCTACGAGCAGTACTTC
size: NA; V: TRBV4-3; D: TRBD1; J: TRBJ1-2; CDR3: CASSTDRGPNYGYTF; DNA: TGCGCCAGCAGCACAGACAGGGGACCCAACTATGGCTACACCTTC
size: NA; V: TRBV5-4; D: TRBD1; J: TRBJ2-7; CDR3: CASSPGTGGVIDYEQYF; DNA: TGTGCCAGCAGCCCCGGGACAGGGGGCGTTATTGACTACGAGCAGTACTTC
size: NA; V: TRBV7-9; D: NA; J: TRBJ2-7; CDR3: CASSFLSYEQYF; DNA: TGTGCCAGCAGCTTCTTGAGCTACGAGCAGTACTTC
size: once; V: TRBV7-8; D: NA; J: TRBJ2-6; CDR3: CAISVPGTSSGANVLTF; DNA: TGTGCCATATCTGTTCCCGGGACAAGCTCTGGGGCCAACGTCCTGACTTTC
size: once; V: TRBV11-2; D: TRBD1; J: TRBJ1-1; CDR3: CASSVRDRGLLTGNTEAFF; DNA: TGTGCCAGCAGCGTCCGGGACAGGGGCCTCCTAACCGGGAACACTGAAGCTTTCTTT
size: NA; V: TRBV10-3; D: TRBD1; J: TRBJ1-1; CDR3: CAIGFPGQGRYEAFF; DNA: TGTGCCATCGGATTTCCGGGACAGGGACGCTATGAAGCTTTCTTT
size: NA; V: TRBV7-2; D: TRBD2; J: TRBJ2-1; CDR3: CASSLGLLGGGTDNEQFF; DNA: TGTGCCAGCAGCTTAGGCCTATTGGGCGGGGGGACTGACAATGAGCAGTTCTTC
size: once; V: TRBV6-5; D: TRBD1; J: TRBJ1-4; CDR3: CASSPDRGNEKLFF; DNA: TGTGCCAGCAGTCCGGACAGGGGGAATGAAAAACTGTTTTTT
size: NA; V: TRBV11-2; D: TRBD2; J: TRBJ2-7; CDR3: CASSQGLAVEQYF; DNA: TGTGCCAGCAGCCAGGGACTAGCAGTCGAGCAGTACTTC
size: NA; V: TRBV4-2; D: TRBD1; J: TRBJ1-2; CDR3: CASSQDHSAGGLGYTF; DNA: TGTGCCAGCAGCCAAGATCATTCAGCAGGGGGCCTTGGCTACACCTTC
size: NA; V: TRBV21-1; D: NA; J: TRBJ2-3; CDR3: CASRPGTAHHTDTQYF; DNA: TGTGCCAGCAGACCTGGGACAGCCCATCACACAGATACGCAGTATTTT
size: NA; V: TRBV13; D: TRBD1; J: TRBJ2-3; CDR3: CASSFRDSSVDTQYF; DNA: TGTGCCAGCAGCTTCCGGGACAGCTCCGTAGATACGCAGTATTTT
size: NA; V: TRBV6-5; D: TRBD1; J: TRBJ1-2; CDR3: CASSQGDRGVYGYTF; DNA: TGTGCCAGCAGCCAGGGAGACAGGGGGGTCTATGGCTACACCTTC
size: NA; V: TRBV10-1; D: NA; J: TRBJ2-5; CDR3: CASSETNAETQYF; DNA: TGCGCCAGCAGTGAGACGAATGCGGAGACCCAGTACTTC
size: NA; V: TRBV7-9; D: TRBD1; J: TRBJ2-2; CDR3: CASSPGTGNTGELFF; DNA: TGTGCCAGCAGCCCGGGGACAGGGAACACCGGGGAGCTGTTTTTT
size: NA; V: TRBV5-6; D: TRBD1; J: TRBJ1-1; CDR3: CASSLGTGYTEAFF; DNA: TGTGCCAGCAGCTTAGGGACAGGGTACACTGAAGCTTTCTTT
size: NA; V: TRBV24-1; D: TRBD1; J: TRBJ2-3; CDR3: CATSDPNKGTGTDTQYF; DNA: TGTGCCACCAGTGATCCCAATAAAGGGACAGGGACCGATACGCAGTATTTT
size: NA; V: TRBV5-1; D: NA; J: TRBJ1-1; CDR3: CASSLTGSEAFF; DNA: TGCGCCAGCAGCTTGACAGGGTCGGAAGCTTTCTTT
size: NA; V: TRBV5-5; D: NA; J: TRBJ1-6; CDR3: CASSPRPGDIMSPLHF; DNA: TGTGCCAGCAGCCCCCGACCGGGGGATATTATGTCCCCCCTCCACTTT
size: few; V: TRBV7-6; D: TRBD2; J: TRBJ2-7; CDR3: CASSLSPGTSGHSYEQYF; DNA: TGTGCCAGCAGCTTATCACCCGGGACTAGCGGTCACTCCTACGAGCAGTACTTC
size: NA; V: TRBV24-1; D: NA; J: TRBJ2-7; CDR3: CATSDRGRTYEQYF; DNA: TGTGCCACCAGTGATCGCGGCCGTACCTACGAGCAGTACTTC
size: NA; V: TRBV10-2; D: TRBD2; J: TRBJ2-1; CDR3: CASREREGPYNEQFF; DNA: TGCGCCAGCAGGGAGCGGGAGGGGCCCTACAATGAGCAGTTCTTC
size: NA; V: TRBV4-1; D: NA; J: TRBJ1-2; CDR3: CASSQETAGTFYGYTF; DNA: TGCGCCAGCAGCCAAGAAACGGCCGGGACATTCTATGGCTACACCTTC
size: NA; V: TRBV27; D: TRBD2; J: TRBJ2-1; CDR3: CASSSGTSGSSFYNEQFF; DNA: TGTGCCAGCAGCTCCGGGACTAGCGGGAGTAGTTTCTACAATGAGCAGTTCTTC
size: NA; V: TRBV10-2; D: NA; J: TRBJ1-1; CDR3: CASRNSLNTEAFF; DNA: TGCGCCAGCAGAAATTCCTTGAACACTGAAGCTTTCTTT
size: NA; V: TRBV4-1; D: TRBD1; J: TRBJ1-2; CDR3: CASSQGTGAYGYTF; DNA: TGCGCCAGCAGCCAAGGGACAGGGGCCTATGGCTACACCTTC